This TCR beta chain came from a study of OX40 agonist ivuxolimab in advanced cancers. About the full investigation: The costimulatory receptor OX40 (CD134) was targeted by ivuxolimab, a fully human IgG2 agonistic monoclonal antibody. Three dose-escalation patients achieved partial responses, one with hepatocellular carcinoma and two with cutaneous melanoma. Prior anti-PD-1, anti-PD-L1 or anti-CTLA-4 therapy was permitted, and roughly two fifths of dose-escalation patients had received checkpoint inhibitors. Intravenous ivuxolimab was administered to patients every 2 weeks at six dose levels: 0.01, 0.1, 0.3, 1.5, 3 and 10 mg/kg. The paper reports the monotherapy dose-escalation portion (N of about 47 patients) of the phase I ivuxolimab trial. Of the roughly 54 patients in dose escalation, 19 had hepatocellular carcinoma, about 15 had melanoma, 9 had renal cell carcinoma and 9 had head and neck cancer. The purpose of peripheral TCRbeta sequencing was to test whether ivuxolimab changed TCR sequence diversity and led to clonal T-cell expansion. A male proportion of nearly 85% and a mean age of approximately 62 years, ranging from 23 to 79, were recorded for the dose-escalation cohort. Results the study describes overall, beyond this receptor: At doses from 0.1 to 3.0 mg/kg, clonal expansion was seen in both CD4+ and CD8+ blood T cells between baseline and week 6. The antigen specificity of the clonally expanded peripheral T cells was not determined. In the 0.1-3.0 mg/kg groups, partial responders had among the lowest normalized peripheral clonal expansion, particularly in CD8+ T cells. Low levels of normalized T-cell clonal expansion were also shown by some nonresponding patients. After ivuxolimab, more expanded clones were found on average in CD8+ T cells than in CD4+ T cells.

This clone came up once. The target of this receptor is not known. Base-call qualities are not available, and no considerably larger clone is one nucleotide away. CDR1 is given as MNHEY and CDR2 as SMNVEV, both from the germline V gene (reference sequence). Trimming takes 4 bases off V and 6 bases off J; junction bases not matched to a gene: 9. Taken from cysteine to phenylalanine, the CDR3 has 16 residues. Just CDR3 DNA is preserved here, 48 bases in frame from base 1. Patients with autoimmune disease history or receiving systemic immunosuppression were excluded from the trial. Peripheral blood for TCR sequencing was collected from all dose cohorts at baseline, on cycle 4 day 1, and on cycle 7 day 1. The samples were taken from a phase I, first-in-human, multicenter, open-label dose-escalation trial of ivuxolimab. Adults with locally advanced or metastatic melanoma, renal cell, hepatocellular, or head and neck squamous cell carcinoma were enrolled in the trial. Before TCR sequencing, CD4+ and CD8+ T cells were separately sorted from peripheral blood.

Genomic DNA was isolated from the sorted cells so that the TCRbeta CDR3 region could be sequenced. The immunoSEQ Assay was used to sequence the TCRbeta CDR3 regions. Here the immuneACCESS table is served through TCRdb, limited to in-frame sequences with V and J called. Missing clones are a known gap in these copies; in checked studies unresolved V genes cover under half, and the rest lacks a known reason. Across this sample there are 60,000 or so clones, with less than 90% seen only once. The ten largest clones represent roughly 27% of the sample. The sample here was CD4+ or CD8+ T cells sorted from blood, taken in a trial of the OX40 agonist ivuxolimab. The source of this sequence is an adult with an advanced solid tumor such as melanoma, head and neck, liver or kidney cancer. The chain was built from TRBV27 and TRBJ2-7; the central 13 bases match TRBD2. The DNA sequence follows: TGTGCCAGCAGTTCAGCTCGGACTAGCGGGAGCTTCGAGCAGTACTTC. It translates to CASSSARTSGSFEQYF.